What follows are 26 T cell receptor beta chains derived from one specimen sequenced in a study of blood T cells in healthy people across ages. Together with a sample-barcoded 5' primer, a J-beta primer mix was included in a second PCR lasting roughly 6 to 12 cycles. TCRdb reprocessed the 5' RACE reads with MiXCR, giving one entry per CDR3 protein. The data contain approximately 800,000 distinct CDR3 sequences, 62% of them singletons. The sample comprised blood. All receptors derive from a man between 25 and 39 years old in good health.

CDR3 protein: CASSSLAGGPSGELFF. DNA for the CDR3: TGTGCCAGCAGTTCCCTAGCGGGGGGGCCGTCGGGGGAGCTGTTTTTT. V gene TRBV12-3 or TRBV12-4 combines with J gene TRBJ2-2; TRBD2 aligns across 12 bases. The J segment lost 8 bases and the V segment lost 4 bases, leaving 8 bases of the junction unmatched. The CDR3 is made up of 16 amino acids.

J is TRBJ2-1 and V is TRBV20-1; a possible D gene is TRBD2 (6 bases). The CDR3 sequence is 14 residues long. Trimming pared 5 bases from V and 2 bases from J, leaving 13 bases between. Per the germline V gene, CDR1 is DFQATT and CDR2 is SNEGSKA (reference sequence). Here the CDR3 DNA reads TGCAGTGCTCAACAAGCGGGTCCCTACAATGAGCAGTTCTTC. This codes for CSAQQAGPYNEQFF.

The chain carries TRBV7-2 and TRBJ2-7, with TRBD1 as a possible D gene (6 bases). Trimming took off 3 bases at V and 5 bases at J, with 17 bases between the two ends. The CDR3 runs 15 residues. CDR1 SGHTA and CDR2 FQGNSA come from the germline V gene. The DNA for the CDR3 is TGTGCCAGCAGCTTGACGTGGCGGCAGGGGAACGAGCAGTACTTC. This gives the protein CASSLTWRQGNEQYF.

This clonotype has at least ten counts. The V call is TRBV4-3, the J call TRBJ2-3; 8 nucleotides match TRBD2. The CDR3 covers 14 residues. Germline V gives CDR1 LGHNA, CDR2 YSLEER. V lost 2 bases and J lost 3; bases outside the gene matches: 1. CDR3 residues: CASSQRLATDTQYF. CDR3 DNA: TGCGCCAGCAGCCAAAGACTAGCGACAGATACGCAGTATTTT.

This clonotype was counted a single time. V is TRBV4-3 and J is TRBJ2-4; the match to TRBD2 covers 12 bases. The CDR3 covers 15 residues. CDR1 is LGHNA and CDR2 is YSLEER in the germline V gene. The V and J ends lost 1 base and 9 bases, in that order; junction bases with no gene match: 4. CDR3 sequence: CASSQGTSGDRIQYF. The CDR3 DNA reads TGCGCCAGCAGCCAAGGGACTAGCGGGGATCGCATTCAGTACTTC.

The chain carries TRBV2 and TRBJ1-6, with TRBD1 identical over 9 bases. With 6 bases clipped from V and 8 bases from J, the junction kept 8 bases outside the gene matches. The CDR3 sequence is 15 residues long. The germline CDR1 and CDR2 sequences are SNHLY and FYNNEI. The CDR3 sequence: CASRADRGLDSPLHF. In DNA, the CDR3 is TGTGCCAGCAGGGCGGACAGGGGTTTGGATTCACCCCTCCACTTT.

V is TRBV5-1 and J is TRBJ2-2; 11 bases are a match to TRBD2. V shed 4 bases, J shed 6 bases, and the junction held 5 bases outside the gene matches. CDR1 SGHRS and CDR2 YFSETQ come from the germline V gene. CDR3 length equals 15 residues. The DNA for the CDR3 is TGCGCCAGCAGCGTGGGACTAGCGGAGCCCGGGGAGCTGTTTTTT. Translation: CASSVGLAEPGELFF.

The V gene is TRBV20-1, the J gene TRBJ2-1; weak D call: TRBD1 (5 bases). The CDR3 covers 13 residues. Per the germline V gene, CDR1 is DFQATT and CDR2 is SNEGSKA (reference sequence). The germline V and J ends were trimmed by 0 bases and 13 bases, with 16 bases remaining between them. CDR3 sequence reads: CSARDIGAETQFF. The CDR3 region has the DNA TGCAGTGCTAGAGATATAGGGGCTGAGACCCAGTTCTTC.

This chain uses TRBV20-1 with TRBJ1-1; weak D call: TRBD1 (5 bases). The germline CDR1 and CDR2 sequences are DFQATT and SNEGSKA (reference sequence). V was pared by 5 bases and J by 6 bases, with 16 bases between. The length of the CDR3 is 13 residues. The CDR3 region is CSAWDPVGAEAFF. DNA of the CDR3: TGCAGTGCTTGGGACCCGGTAGGGGCTGAAGCTTTCTTT.

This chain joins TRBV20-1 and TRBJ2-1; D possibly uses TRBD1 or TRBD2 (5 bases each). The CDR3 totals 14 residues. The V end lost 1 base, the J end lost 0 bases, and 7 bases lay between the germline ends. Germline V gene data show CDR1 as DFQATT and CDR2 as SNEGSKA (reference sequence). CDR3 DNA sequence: TGCAGTGCTAGAGCTGGGGGCTCCTACAATGAGCAGTTCTTC. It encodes CSARAGGSYNEQFF.

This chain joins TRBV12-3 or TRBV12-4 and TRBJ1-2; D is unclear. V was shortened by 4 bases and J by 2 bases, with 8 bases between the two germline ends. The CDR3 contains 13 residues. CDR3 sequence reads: CASSSWVNYGYTF. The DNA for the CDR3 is TGTGCCAGCAGTTCATGGGTCAACTATGGCTACACCTTC.

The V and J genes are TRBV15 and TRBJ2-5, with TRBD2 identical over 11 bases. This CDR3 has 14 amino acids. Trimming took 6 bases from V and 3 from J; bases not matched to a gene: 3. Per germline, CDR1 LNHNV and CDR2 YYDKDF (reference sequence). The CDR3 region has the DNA TGTGCCACCAGTCCGGGACTAGCGGAAGAGACCCAGTACTTC. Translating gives CATSPGLAEETQYF.

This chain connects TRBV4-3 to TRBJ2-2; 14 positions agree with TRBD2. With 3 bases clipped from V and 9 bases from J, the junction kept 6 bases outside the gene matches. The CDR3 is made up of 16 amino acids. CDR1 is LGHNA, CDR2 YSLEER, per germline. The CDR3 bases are TGCGCCAGCAGCCAGGCGGGACTAGCGGGGGCCAGGGAGCTGTTTTTT. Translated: CASSQAGLAGARELFF.

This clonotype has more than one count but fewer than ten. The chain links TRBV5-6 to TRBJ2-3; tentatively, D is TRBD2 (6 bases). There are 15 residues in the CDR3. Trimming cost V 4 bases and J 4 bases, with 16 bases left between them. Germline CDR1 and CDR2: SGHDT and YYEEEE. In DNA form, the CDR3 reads TGTGCCAGCAGCCACTACGTCCCGGGGGCAGATACGCAGTATTTT. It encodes CASSHYVPGADTQYF.

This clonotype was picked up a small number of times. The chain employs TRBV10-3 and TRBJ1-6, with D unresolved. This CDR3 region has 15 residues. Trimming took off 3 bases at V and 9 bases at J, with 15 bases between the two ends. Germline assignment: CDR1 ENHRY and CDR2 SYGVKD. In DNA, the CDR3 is TGTGCCATCAGTGATGACTTGGGTCGGGCTTCACCCCTCCACTTT. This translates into CAISDDLGRASPLHF.

The DNA of the CDR3 is TGTGCCAGCACCCTAAGGCAAGGGGGAGGAGAGACCCAGTACTTC. Residues: CASTLRQGGGETQYF. The gene calls are TRBV28 and TRBJ2-5; D could derive from TRBD1 or TRBD2 (6 bases each). V lost 7 bases, J lost 4 bases, and 19 bases lay in between. The CDR3 has 15 amino acids. Germline V gene data show CDR1 as MDHEN and CDR2 as SYDVKM.

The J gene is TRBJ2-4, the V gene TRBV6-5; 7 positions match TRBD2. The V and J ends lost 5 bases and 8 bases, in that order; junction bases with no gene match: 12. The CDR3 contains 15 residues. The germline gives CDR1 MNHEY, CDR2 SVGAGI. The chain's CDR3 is CASSTGDSRGDIQYF. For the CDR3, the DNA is TGTGCCAGCAGTACCGGGGACTCCCGGGGGGACATTCAGTACTTC.

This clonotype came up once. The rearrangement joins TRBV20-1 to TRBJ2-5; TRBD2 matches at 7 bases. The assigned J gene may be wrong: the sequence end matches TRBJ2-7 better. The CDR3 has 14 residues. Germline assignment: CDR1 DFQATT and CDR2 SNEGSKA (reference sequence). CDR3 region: CSTPQTSRYSEQYF. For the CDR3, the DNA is TGCAGTACTCCCCAGACTAGCCGGTATTCCGAGCAGTACTTC.

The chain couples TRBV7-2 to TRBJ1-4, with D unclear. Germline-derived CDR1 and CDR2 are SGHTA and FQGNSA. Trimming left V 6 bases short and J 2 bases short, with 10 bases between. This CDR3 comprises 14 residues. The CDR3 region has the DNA TGTGCCAGCAGGGTGGGAGTGACTAATGAAAAACTGTTTTTT. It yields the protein CASRVGVTNEKLFF.

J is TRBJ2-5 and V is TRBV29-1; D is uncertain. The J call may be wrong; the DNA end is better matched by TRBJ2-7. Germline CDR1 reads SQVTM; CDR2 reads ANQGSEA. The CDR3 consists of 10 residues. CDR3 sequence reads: CSVLVYEQYF. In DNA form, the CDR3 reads TGCAGCGTTTTGGTGTACGAGCAGTACTTC.

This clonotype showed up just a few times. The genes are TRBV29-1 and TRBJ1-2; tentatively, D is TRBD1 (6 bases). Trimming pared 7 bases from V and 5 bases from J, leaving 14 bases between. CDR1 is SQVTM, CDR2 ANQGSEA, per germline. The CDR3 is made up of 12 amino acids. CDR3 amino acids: CSGQGFGYGYTF. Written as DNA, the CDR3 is TGCAGCGGGCAGGGGTTTGGGTATGGCTACACCTTC.

DNA for the CDR3: TGTGCCAGCAGCGTACTGGGGAGCTCCTACAATGGGCAGTACTTC. It is translated as CASSVLGSSYNGQYF. The chain combines TRBV9 with TRBJ2-1; a weak D match, TRBD2 (5 bases). The last part of the DNA fits TRBJ2-7 better; the J call may be wrong. The length of the CDR3 is 15 residues. In germline, CDR1 is SGDLS, CDR2 YYNGEE.

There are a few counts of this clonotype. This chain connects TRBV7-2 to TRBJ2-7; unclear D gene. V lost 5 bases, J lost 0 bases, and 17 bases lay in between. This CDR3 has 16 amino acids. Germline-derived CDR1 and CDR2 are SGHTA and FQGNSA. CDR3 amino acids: CASSRSVGRSSYEQYF. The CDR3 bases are TGTGCCAGCAGCCGCTCAGTGGGCAGAAGCTCCTACGAGCAGTACTTC.

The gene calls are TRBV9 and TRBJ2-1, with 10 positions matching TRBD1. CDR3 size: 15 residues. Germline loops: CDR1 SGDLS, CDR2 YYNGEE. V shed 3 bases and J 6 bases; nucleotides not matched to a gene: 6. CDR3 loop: CASSGGTGAINEQFF. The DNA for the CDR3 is TGTGCCAGCAGCGGGGGGACAGGGGCAATCAATGAGCAGTTCTTC.

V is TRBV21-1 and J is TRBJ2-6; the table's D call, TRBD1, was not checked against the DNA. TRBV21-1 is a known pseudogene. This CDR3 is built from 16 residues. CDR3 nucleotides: TGTGCCAGCAACCGGGACAGAAGCTCTGGGGCCAACGTCCTGACTTTC. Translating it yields CASNRDRSSGANVLTF.

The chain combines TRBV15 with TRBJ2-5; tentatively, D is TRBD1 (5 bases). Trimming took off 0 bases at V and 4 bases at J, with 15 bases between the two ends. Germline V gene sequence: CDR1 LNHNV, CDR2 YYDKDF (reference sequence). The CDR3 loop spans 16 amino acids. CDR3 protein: CATSRETEGWGETQYF. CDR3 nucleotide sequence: TGTGCCACCAGCAGAGAGACAGAAGGGTGGGGAGAGACCCAGTACTTC.